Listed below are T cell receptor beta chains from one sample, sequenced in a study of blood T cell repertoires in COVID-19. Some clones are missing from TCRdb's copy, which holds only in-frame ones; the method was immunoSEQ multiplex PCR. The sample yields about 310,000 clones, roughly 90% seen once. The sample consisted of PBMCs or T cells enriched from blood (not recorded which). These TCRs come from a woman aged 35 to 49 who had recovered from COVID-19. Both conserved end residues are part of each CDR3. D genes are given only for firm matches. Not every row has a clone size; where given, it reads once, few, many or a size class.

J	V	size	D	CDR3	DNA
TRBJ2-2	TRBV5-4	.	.	CASSLEGPPGELFF	TGTGCCAGCAGCTTGGAGGGGCCCCCCGGGGAGCTGTTTTTT
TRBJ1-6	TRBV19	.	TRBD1	CASSTPGQGHSPLHF	TGTGCCAGTAGTACTCCGGGACAGGGCCACTCACCCCTCCACTTT
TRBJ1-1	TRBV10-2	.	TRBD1	CASRRRDRADYAEAFF	TGCGCCAGCAGGCGCCGGGACAGGGCAGATTACGCTGAAGCTTTCTTT
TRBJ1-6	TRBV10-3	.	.	CAISGGRADSPLHF	TGTGCCATCAGTGGTGGCAGGGCCGATTCCCCCCTCCACTTT
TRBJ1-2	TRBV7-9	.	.	CATAREGYGYTF	TGTGCCACAGCTAGGGAGGGCTATGGCTACACCTTC
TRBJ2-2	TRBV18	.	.	CASSPLLGEANTGELFF	TGTGCCAGCTCCCCTTTACTCGGAGAAGCGAACACCGGGGAGCTGTTTTTT
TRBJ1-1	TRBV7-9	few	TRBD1	CASSIPGGAWGEAFF	TGTGCCAGCAGCATACCAGGGGGCGCTTGGGGTGAAGCTTTCTTT
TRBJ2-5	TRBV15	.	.	CATSREGSAVETQYF	TGTGCCACCAGCAGAGAGGGGTCAGCGGTAGAGACCCAGTACTTC
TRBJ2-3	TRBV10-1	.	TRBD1	CASSEDRGSKNTQYF	TGCGCCAGCAGTGAAGACAGGGGGTCAAAGAATACGCAGTATTTT
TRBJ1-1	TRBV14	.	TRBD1	CASSQEGDRAAFF	TGTGCCAGCAGCCAAGAAGGGGACAGGGCGGCTTTCTTT
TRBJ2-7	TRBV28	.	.	CASSSQGKGAYEQYF	TGTGCCAGCAGTTCTCAGGGGAAAGGGGCCTACGAGCAGTACTTC
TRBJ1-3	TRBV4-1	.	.	CASSPRRGAGNTIYF	TGCGCCAGCAGCCCACGACGGGGGGCTGGAAACACCATATATTTT
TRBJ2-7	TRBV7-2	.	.	CASTDRTRNFYEQYF	TGTGCCAGCACCGATCGGACAAGGAACTTTTACGAGCAGTACTTC
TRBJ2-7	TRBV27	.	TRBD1	CASSLTGGSYEQYF	TGTGCCAGCAGCTTGACAGGGGGGTCCTACGAGCAGTACTTC
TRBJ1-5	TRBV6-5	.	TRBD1	CASSYAGGYQPQHF	TGTGCCAGCAGTTACGCAGGGGGCTATCAGCCCCAGCATTTT
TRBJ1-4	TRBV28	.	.	CASREDRTNEKLFF	TGTGCCAGCAGGGAGGACAGAACTAATGAAAAACTGTTTTTT
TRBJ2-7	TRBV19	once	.	CASSGRDRPNSYEQYF	TGTGCCAGTAGTGGGCGGGACAGACCTAACTCCTACGAGCAGTACTTC
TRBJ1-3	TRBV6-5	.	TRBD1	CASRATGGRNTIYF	TGTGCCAGCAGAGCCACAGGGGGGAGAAACACCATATATTTT
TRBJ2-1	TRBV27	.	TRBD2	CASSPQWLAGGYNNEQFF	TGTGCCAGCAGTCCCCAGTGGCTAGCGGGAGGTTATAACAATGAGCAGTTCTTC
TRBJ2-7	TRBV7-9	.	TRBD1	CASSLQGAYEQYF	TGTGCCAGCAGCTTACAGGGGGCTTACGAGCAGTACTTC
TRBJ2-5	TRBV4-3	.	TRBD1	CASSQDLRTGGETQYF	TGCGCCAGCAGCCAAGATCTCCGGACAGGGGGCGAGACCCAGTACTTC
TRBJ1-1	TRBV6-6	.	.	CASRNTEAFF	TGTGCCAGCCGGAACACTGAAGCTTTCTTT
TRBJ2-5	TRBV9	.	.	CASSVQPGRQETQYF	TGTGCCAGCAGCGTACAACCGGGAAGACAAGAGACCCAGTACTTC
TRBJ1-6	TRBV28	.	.	CASTPGGLSSSYNSPLHF	TGTGCCAGCACCCCCGGCGGGCTTTCGAGCTCCTATAATTCACCCCTCCACTTT
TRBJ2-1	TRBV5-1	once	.	CASSLPGLNYNEQFF	TGCGCCAGCAGCCTACCAGGACTGAACTACAATGAGCAGTTCTTC
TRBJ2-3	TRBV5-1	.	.	CASSYNSDTQYF	TGCGCCAGCAGCTACAATTCAGATACGCAGTATTTT
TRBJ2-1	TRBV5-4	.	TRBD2	CASSFLLAEPTEQFF	TGTGCCAGCAGCTTCCTACTAGCGGAGCCAACTGAGCAGTTCTTC
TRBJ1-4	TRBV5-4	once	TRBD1	CASTFSTGGLEKLFF	TGTGCCAGCACCTTCTCGACAGGGGGCTTAGAAAAACTGTTTTTT
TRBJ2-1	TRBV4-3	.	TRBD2	CASSRKSAGSSYNEQFF	TGCGCCAGCAGCCGGAAATCAGCGGGGAGCTCCTACAATGAGCAGTTCTTC
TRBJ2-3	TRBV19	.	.	CASSGVPPADTQYF	TGTGCCTCTTCGGGGGTACCCCCCGCAGATACGCAGTATTTT
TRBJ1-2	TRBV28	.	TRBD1	CASSFQDRDGDGYTF	TGTGCCAGCAGTTTCCAGGACAGGGACGGGGATGGCTACACCTTC
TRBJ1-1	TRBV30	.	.	CAWSVSRAGTEAFF	TGTGCCTGGAGTGTCTCCAGGGCTGGCACTGAAGCTTTCTTT
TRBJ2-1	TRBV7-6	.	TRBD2	CASSLAGLAGGYNEQFF	TGTGCCAGCAGCTTAGCGGGACTAGCGGGGGGGTACAATGAGCAGTTCTTC
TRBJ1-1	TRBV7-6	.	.	CASSLAGGTTEAFF	TGTGCCAGCAGCTTAGCCGGGGGTACCACTGAAGCTTTCTTT
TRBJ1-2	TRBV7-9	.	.	CASSHQADQNYGYTF	TGTGCCAGCAGCCACCAGGCAGATCAGAACTATGGCTACACCTTC
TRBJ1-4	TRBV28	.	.	CASSSTRGGEKLFF	TGTGCCAGCAGTTCAACCAGGGGCGGGGAAAAACTGTTTTTT
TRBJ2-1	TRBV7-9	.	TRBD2	CASSNGGVHGNEQFF	TGTGCCAGCAGTAATGGGGGGGTACACGGCAATGAGCAGTTCTTC
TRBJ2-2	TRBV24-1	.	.	CATSNGGSNTGELFF	TGTGCCACCAGCAATGGGGGGTCCAACACCGGGGAGCTGTTTTTT
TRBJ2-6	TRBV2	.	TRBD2	CARGTSGLSGANVLTF	TGTGCCAGGGGGACTAGCGGACTCTCTGGGGCCAACGTCCTGACTTTC
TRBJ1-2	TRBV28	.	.	CASSFAGYGYTF	TGTGCCAGCAGTTTCGCGGGCTATGGCTACACCTTC
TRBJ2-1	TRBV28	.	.	CASSLSGLPSLGQFF	TGTGCCAGCAGTTTATCGGGACTGCCGAGTTTGGGGCAGTTCTTC